The TCR beta chain described here comes from a study of beta chain features in type 1 diabetes. Study in general: All samples yielded 107,917,701 examined sorted cells.

The CDR3 spans 17 residues. Trimming took 5 bases from V and 0 from J, leaving 14 bases between them. CDR1 MNHEY and CDR2 SMNVEV come from the germline V gene (reference sequence). Expressed TCRB transcripts were sequenced after all isolated RNA was converted to cDNA. Profiled with immunoSEQ multiplex PCR; TCRdb holds only in-frame clones, not every one. The data contain a few hundred thousand clones, 11% to 15% of them seen just once; the ten biggest clones take up less than 0.04%. The study, taken as a whole, reports: Shorter templates might be favored by PCR, equally in patients and controls. Since sequencing was performed on cDNA, cells with high TCR expression could be over-represented.

The table lists this clone with a few counts. What it binds is not known. This TCR was sampled from a man aged 25-40 years in good health. This chain joins TRBV27 and TRBJ2-6; tentatively, D is TRBD2 (5 bases). Sequenced input: naive CD4+ T cells from blood. The CDR3 coding sequence is TGTGCCAGCAGTGTAGGGAGTCGGTCCTCTGGGGCCAACGTCCTGACTTTC. Amino acids: CASSVGSRSSGANVLTF.